One sample yielded the 25 T cell receptor beta chains listed below, sequenced in a study of glioma-infiltrating T cells. The iRepertoire nested amplicon-rescue multiplex PCR amplified TCR alpha and beta CDR3s from RNA. TCRdb reprocessed the multiplex PCR reads with MiXCR, giving one entry per CDR3 protein. The sample carries more than 95,000 distinct CDR3 sequences, 23% recorded once. Sequenced sample: glioma tissue, nonneoplastic brain tissue, or PBMCs (not recorded which). These receptors all stem from a human donor with low-grade glioma or glioblastoma, undergoing nonglioma brain surgery, or in good health (not recorded which).

This clonotype was seen many times. The chain is built from TRBV28 and TRBJ2-5, with 7 bases matching TRBD1. V lost 6 bases and J lost 1; bases outside the gene matches: 17. CDR3 length: 18 residues. Germline V gives CDR1 MDHEN, CDR2 SYDVKM. The CDR3 here is CASRRRDMKRDSQETQYF. The CDR3 bases are TGTGCCAGCAGGCGAAGAGACATGAAACGGGACAGCCAAGAGACCCAGTACTTC.

This clonotype turned up a few times. Here the CDR3 DNA reads TGTGCCAGTAGGGGAGACTTGCCTTACAATGAGCAGTTCTTC. It specifies CASRGDLPYNEQFF. The rearrangement joins TRBV19 to TRBJ2-1; tentatively, D is TRBD2 (5 bases). The germline gives CDR1 LNHDA, CDR2 SQIVND (reference sequence). The CDR3 has 14 amino acids. The V end lost 6 bases, the J end lost 4 bases, and 13 bases lay between the germline ends. The full variable domain, with the rest looked up from reference TRBV19 and TRBJ2-1, is DGGITQSPKYLFRKEGQNVTLSCEQNLNHDAMYWYRQDPGQGLRLIYYSQIVNDFQKGDIAEGYSVSREKKESFPLTVTSAQKNPTAFYLCASRGDLPYNEQFFGPGTRLTVL.

This clonotype was seen more than once but under ten times. The chain recombines TRBV18 with TRBJ2-7, with TRBD1 matching 12 bases. The V and J ends lost 5 bases and 3 bases, in that order; junction bases with no gene match: 5. The germline CDR1 and CDR2 sequences are KGHSH and LQKENI. There are 15 residues in the CDR3. CDR3 amino acids: CASSAGTGGYYEQYF. As DNA, the CDR3 is TGTGCCAGCTCAGCCGGGACAGGGGGCTACTACGAGCAGTACTTC.

This clonotype was seen many times. The chain employs TRBV27 and TRBJ2-1, with D possibly being TRBD1 (5 bases). Deletions cut 2 bases from V and 4 bases from J, with 12 bases between. The CDR3 extends over 15 amino acids. Germline assignment: CDR1 MNHEY and CDR2 SMNVEV (reference sequence). In DNA form, the CDR3 reads TGTGCCAGCAGTTTAGACCCCGCAGGGTACAATGAGCAGTTCTTC. It yields the protein CASSLDPAGYNEQFF.

This clonotype has a count of ten or more. The rearrangement joins TRBV7-2 to TRBJ1-2; D perhaps matches TRBD1 (6 bases). V gave up 1 base and J gave up 2 bases, with 14 bases separating them. CDR3 size: 16 residues. Per germline, CDR1 SGHTA and CDR2 FQGNSA. The CDR3 loop is CASSLVGGPWNYGYTF. In nucleotides, the CDR3 is TGTGCCAGCAGCTTAGTGGGGGGGCCCTGGAACTATGGCTACACCTTC.

The gene calls are TRBV4-3 and TRBJ2-1; 7 bases are a match to TRBD1. The CDR3 totals 16 residues. Germline values: CDR1 LGHNA, CDR2 YSLEER. The trim removed 4 bases at V and 9 bases at J, leaving 15 bases unmatched. CDR3 sequence: CASSRSWTGRVSEQFF. In DNA, the CDR3 is TGCGCCAGCAGCCGGTCCTGGACAGGCCGAGTTAGTGAGCAGTTCTTC.

There are a few counts of this clonotype. A clone one base away is much larger, so this may be a read error. J is TRBJ1-1 and V is TRBV20-1; D gene unclear. Deletions cut 3 bases from V and 7 bases from J, with 6 bases between. Germline assignment: CDR1 DFQATT and CDR2 SNEGSKA (reference sequence). This CDR3 spans 10 amino acids. Here the CDR3 reads CSASGNEAFF. DNA of the CDR3: TGCAGTGCTAGTGGCAATGAAGCTTTCTTT.

Concerning this clonotype itself: A much more abundant neighbour one base away suggests this may be a read error. The rearrangement joins TRBV12-3 or TRBV12-4 to TRBJ1-1; 9 bases line up with TRBD1. This CDR3 has 16 residues. The CDR3 DNA follows: TGTGCCAGCAGTCCCCCCCGGACAGGGGTGATTTCTGAAGCTTTGTTT. This codes for CASSPPRTGVISEALF.

Worth noting for this clonotype: One base away lies a much larger clone, so this may be a sequencing read error. This rearrangement joins TRBV10-3 to TRBJ2-7, with D hard to call. Germline V CDR1 and CDR2: ENHRY, SYGVKD. CDR3 length equals 14 residues. The chain's CDR3 is CAISAFTSSYVQYF. CDR3 nucleotide sequence: TGTGCCATCAGTGCGTTTACCAGCTCCTACGTGCAGTACTTC.

This clonotype has a count of ten or more. The chain links TRBV4-2 to TRBJ2-5; D unresolved. The CDR3 extends over 14 amino acids. The V gene's germline CDR1 is LGHNA and CDR2 YNFKEQ. The V gene lost 1 base and the J gene lost 3 bases, with 9 bases spanning the gap. This CDR3 is CASSQVSRKETQYF. CDR3 nucleotide sequence: TGTGCCAGCAGCCAAGTTAGCAGGAAAGAGACCCAGTACTTC.

The chain recombines TRBV12-3 or TRBV12-4 with TRBJ2-1; D is possibly TRBD2 (5 bases). The CDR3 contains 13 residues. V lost 7 bases to trimming and J lost 9 bases, with 16 bases between them. The CDR3 sequence is CASTFQDSGEQFF. In DNA, the CDR3 is TGTGCCAGCACCTTCCAGGACTCGGGTGAGCAGTTCTTC.

The sample holds many counts of this clonotype. The genes are TRBV7-2 and TRBJ2-5, with D possibly being TRBD1 or TRBD2 (5 bases each). Germline CDR1 SGHTA, CDR2 FQGNSA. The CDR3 spans 12 residues. With 5 bases removed from V and 4 bases from J, the gap between germline ends came to 8 bases. The CDR3 DNA is TGTGCCAGCAGCCGGGACCGAGAGACCCAGTACTTC. Translating it yields CASSRDRETQYF.

This clonotype was counted at least ten times. The rearrangement uses TRBV12-3 or TRBV12-4 and TRBJ2-3; D remains unclear. Trimming took off 5 bases at V and 0 bases at J, with 9 bases between the two ends. The CDR3 sequence is 14 residues long. CDR3 protein: CASSAGISTDTQYF. The CDR3 DNA sequence: TGTGCCAGCAGTGCCGGTATTAGCACAGATACGCAGTATTTT.

The sample holds many counts of this clonotype. The chain joins TRBV29-1 to TRBJ2-2, with 8 bases matching TRBD1. The ends lost 1 base at V and 0 bases at J; junction bases unmatched: 4. Per germline, CDR1 SQVTM and CDR2 ANQGSEA. This CDR3 contains 16 residues. In DNA form, the CDR3 reads TGCAGCGTTGAAGGCAGGGGGCCTTCGAACACCGGGGAGCTGTTTTTT. Encoded protein: CSVEGRGPSNTGELFF.

This clonotype was seen more than once but under ten times. The chain links TRBV7-9 to TRBJ1-1; D call uncertain. The ends were cut back, 0 bases at V and 6 bases at J, with 11 bases in the middle. The CDR3 has 14 amino acids. CDR1 is SEHNR, CDR2 FQNEAQ, per germline (reference sequence). Written as DNA, the CDR3 is TGTGCCAGCAGCTTAGCGAGGGATGTCGCTGAAGCTTTCTTT. This encodes CASSLARDVAEAFF.

This clonotype came up many times. V is TRBV20-1 and J is TRBJ2-7, with 10 positions matching TRBD1. In germline, CDR1 is DFQATT, CDR2 SNEGSKA (reference sequence). This CDR3 comprises 14 residues. The J segment lost 5 bases and the V segment lost 3 bases, leaving 7 bases of the junction unmatched. In nucleotides, the CDR3 is TGCAGTGCTAGTCCGGGACAGGGGATCCACGAGCAGTACTTC. It yields the protein CSASPGQGIHEQYF.

This clonotype was observed at least ten times. The CDR3 DNA is TGTGCCAGCAGTGTGGGCAGGCCTAGCACCGGGGAGCTGTTTTTT. Protein product: CASSVGRPSTGELFF. This chain uses TRBV6-1 with TRBJ2-2; D uncertain. Germline values: CDR1 MNHNS, CDR2 SASEGT. V was clipped by 4 bases and J by 4 bases, with 13 bases between them. The CDR3 is 15 amino acids.

This clonotype was detected many times. This chain connects TRBV6-2 or TRBV6-3 to TRBJ1-1; a possible D gene is TRBD1 (6 bases). This CDR3 region has 14 residues. Germline V gives CDR1 MNHEY, CDR2 SVGEGT. V gave up 7 bases and J gave up 3 bases, with 15 bases separating them. This chain's CDR3 is CASTVAGHYTEAFF. Here the CDR3 DNA reads TGTGCCAGCACCGTCGCGGGACACTACACTGAAGCTTTCTTT.

This clonotype was counted many times. The chain recombines TRBV7-4 with TRBJ2-7; no clear D gene. Germline V gene lookup returns CDR1 SGHVT and CDR2 SQSDAQ. The CDR3 is 14 residues long. The germline V and J ends were trimmed by 1 base and 5 bases, with 12 bases remaining between them. The CDR3: CASSLVCLGHEQYF. CDR3 nucleotides: TGTGCCAGCAGCTTAGTATGTCTAGGGCACGAGCAGTACTTC.

This clonotype has ten or more counts. The chain uses TRBV10-3 and TRBJ2-5; D is unresolved. Germline CDR1 is ENHRY and CDR2 is SYGVKD. The CDR3 loop spans 11 amino acids. V dropped 5 bases and J dropped 4 bases, with 5 bases sitting between them. CDR3 DNA sequence: TGTGCCATCAGTACGAGAGAGACCCAGTACTTC. This encodes CAISTRETQYF.

The chain links TRBV5-1 to TRBJ2-2, with D unclear. CDR3 length equals 15 residues. Trimming shortened V by 1 base and J by 2 bases, and 9 bases separated the two germline ends. Germline CDR1 is SGHRS and CDR2 is YFSETQ. This CDR3 reads CASSLLPENTGELFF. The CDR3 region has the DNA TGCGCCAGCAGCTTGTTGCCGGAAAACACCGGGGAGCTGTTTTTT.

This clonotype occurred many times. At one end the junction does not follow the germline gene, possibly because of a read error. V is TRBV4-1 and J is TRBJ2-1; D call uncertain. This CDR3 has 12 amino acids. Germline V gene sequence: CDR1 MGHRA, CDR2 YSYEKL. CDR3 in DNA: TGCGCCAGCAGTCAGCCCTACACTGAGCAGTTCTTC. Its protein is CASSQPYTEQFF.

This clonotype was found many times. The V and J genes are TRBV3-1 and TRBJ1-1; 7 positions agree with TRBD1. Trimming took 3 bases from V and 6 from J; bases not matched to a gene: 10. CDR1 is LGHDT, CDR2 YNNKEL, per germline (reference sequence). The CDR3 contains 15 residues. The DNA of the CDR3 is TGTGCCAGCAGCCATACGACAGGGAAGGAGGCTGAAGCTTTCTTT. This translates into CASSHTTGKEAEAFF. Full variable domain (remainder filled in from reference TRBV3-1 and TRBJ1-1): DTAVSQTPKYLVTQMGNDKSIKCEQNLGHDTMYWYKQDSKKFLKIMFSYNNKELIINETVPNRFSPKSPDKAHLNLHINSLELGDSAVYFCASSHTTGKEAEAFFGQGTRLTVV.

Turning to this clonotype: An end of the junction does not agree with germline; a read error may underlie this. CDR3 loop: CARSQQVNTKAFF. The CDR3, as DNA: TGTGCCAGAAGCCAACAGGTGAACACTAAAGCTTTCTTT. The chain has TRBV14 and TRBJ1-1; D is possibly TRBD1 (5 bases). The length of the CDR3 is 13 residues. From germline, CDR1 is SGHDN and CDR2 FVKESK.

Comments on this clonotype: This may arise from a read error, as a much more abundant clone is one base away. The chain is built from TRBV4-1 and TRBJ1-6, with unresolved D. Germline loops: CDR1 MGHRA, CDR2 YSYEKL. V lost 6 bases and J 8 bases, leaving 11 bases between the germline ends. The CDR3 is made up of 13 amino acids. The CDR3 nucleotides read TGCGCCAGCAGGCCGCGACTTTATTCACCCCTCCACTTT. Protein product: CASRPRLYSPLHF.